These 18 T cell receptor beta chains were all obtained from the same sample, sequenced in a study of T cell changes during pregnancy in multiple sclerosis. The method was immunoSEQ multiplex PCR; TCRdb's version includes in-frame clones alone and lacks a portion of them. The table records 65,000 to 80,000 clones, just over 90% of them present only once. The sequenced sample was peripheral blood, obtained in the third trimester of pregnancy. The receptors were gathered from a female donor with multiple sclerosis, enrolled in a pregnancy study.

The chain is built from TRBV19 and TRBJ1-1, with D possibly being TRBD1 (6 bases). The germline V gene has CDR1 LNHDA and CDR2 SQIVND (reference sequence). V dropped 1 base and J dropped 4 bases, with 13 bases sitting between them. The CDR3 runs 15 residues. The CDR3 sequence: CASSIGQGISTEAFF. CDR3 DNA sequence: TGTGCCAGTAGTATAGGTCAGGGGATAAGCACTGAAGCTTTCTTT.

The genes are TRBV5-6 and TRBJ1-3; perhaps TRBD1 as D (5 bases). The V and J ends lost 4 bases and 4 bases respectively, with 15 bases between them. Per the germline V gene, CDR1 is SGHDT and CDR2 is YYEEEE. The CDR3 loop spans 15 amino acids. The CDR3 protein is CASSNWGTPGNTIYF. The CDR3 DNA reads as TGTGCCAGCAGCAACTGGGGGACTCCCGGAAACACCATATATTTT.

J is TRBJ1-5 and V is TRBV6-1; D possibly corresponds to TRBD1 (6 bases). V lost 3 bases and J 0 bases, leaving 9 bases between the germline ends. The CDR3 contains 15 residues. The germline CDR1 and CDR2 sequences are MNHNS and SASEGT. The CDR3 here is CASSEDSYSNQPQHF. In DNA, the CDR3 is TGTGCCAGCAGTGAGGACAGTTATAGCAATCAGCCCCAGCATTTT.

The V and J genes are TRBV6-5 and TRBJ2-7, with TRBD2 as a possible D gene (6 bases). CDR1 MNHEY and CDR2 SVGAGI come from the germline V gene. Deletions cut 6 bases from V and 4 bases from J, with 16 bases between. The CDR3 totals 14 residues. CDR3 DNA sequence: TGTGCCAGCAGGGGCGGAGGGAAGCTTTACGAGCAGTACTTC. Translation gives CASRGGGKLYEQYF.

V is TRBV9 and J is TRBJ2-3; D is possibly TRBD2 (7 bases). CDR1 and CDR2 from the germline V gene are SGDLS and YYNGEE. The CDR3 is made up of 16 amino acids. Trimming cost V 0 bases and J 4 bases, with 15 bases left between them. The CDR3 spells CASSVERGGGADTQYF. DNA of the CDR3: TGTGCCAGCAGCGTAGAAAGGGGGGGAGGGGCAGATACGCAGTATTTT.

The chain carries TRBV25-1 and TRBJ1-1, with a possible D match to TRBD1 (6 bases). Trimming cost V 6 bases and J 4 bases, with 9 bases left between them. The CDR3 is made up of 12 amino acids. Germline values: CDR1 MGHDK, CDR2 SYGVNS. CDR3 protein: CASREDSTEAFF. The CDR3 nucleotides read TGTGCCAGCAGGGAGGACAGCACTGAAGCTTTCTTT.

This chain uses TRBV7-9 with TRBJ2-3, with 8 bases fitting TRBD1. Germline V gene sequence: CDR1 SEHNR, CDR2 FQNEAQ (reference sequence). The CDR3 totals 15 residues. Losses at the gene ends were 5 bases for V and 6 bases for J; bases not matched to a gene: 10. Here the CDR3 reads CASSQTSTGADTQYF. For the CDR3, the DNA is TGTGCCAGCAGCCAAACATCGACAGGGGCTGATACGCAGTATTTT.

The chain has TRBV5-1 and TRBJ2-1; D possibly corresponds to TRBD1 (6 bases). Germline V lookup: CDR1 SGHRS, CDR2 YFSETQ. The length of the CDR3 is 13 residues. Trimming took off 2 bases at V and 7 bases at J, with 10 bases between the two ends. For the CDR3, the DNA is TGCGCCAGCAGCTTCGGTCAGGGGAATGAGCAGTTCTTC. It specifies CASSFGQGNEQFF.

The V and J genes are TRBV7-2 and TRBJ2-5, with 8 bases identical to TRBD2. The V segment lost 5 bases and the J segment 5 bases; nucleotides outside the gene matches: 7. Germline V gene lookup returns CDR1 SGHTA and CDR2 FQGNSA. The CDR3 has 14 residues. This CDR3 reads CASSIGTSRETQYF. The CDR3 DNA follows: TGTGCCAGCAGCATAGGGACTAGTAGGGAGACCCAGTACTTC. Based on the CDR3 plus reference TRBV7-2 and TRBJ2-5, the full variable domain is GAGVSQSPSNKVTEKGKDVELRCDPISGHTALYWYRQSLGQGLEFLIYFQGNSAPDKSGLPSDRFSAERTGGSVSTLTIQRTQQEDSAVYLCASSIGTSRETQYFGPGTRLLVL.

The V call is TRBV12-5, the J call TRBJ1-2; tentative D call: TRBD1 (5 bases). Germline CDR1 and CDR2: LGHNT and FRNRAP. The CDR3 length is 16 residues. V lost 5 bases to trimming and J lost 2 bases, with 18 bases between them. CDR3: CASGPRGTDENYGYTF. The CDR3 bases are TGTGCTAGTGGTCCTCGCGGGACCGATGAAAACTATGGCTACACCTTC.

The CDR3: CASSKFGDSGANVLTF. CDR3 in DNA: TGTGCCAGCAGCAAATTCGGGGACTCTGGGGCCAACGTCCTGACTTTC. The chain has TRBV21-1 and TRBJ2-6; the table assigns TRBD2, which was not confirmed against the DNA. TRBV21-1 is labeled a pseudogene. The CDR3 contains 16 residues.

This rearrangement joins TRBV7-9 to TRBJ1-1; no clear D gene. This CDR3 spans 16 amino acids. Germline V CDR1 and CDR2: SEHNR, FQNEAQ (reference sequence). The V end was cut by 1 base, the J end by 1 base, with 13 bases between. The CDR3 DNA reads as TGTGCCAGCAGCTTAGGGTCGAGGGATTCGAACACTGAAGCTTTCTTT. It codes for CASSLGSRDSNTEAFF.

The J gene is TRBJ1-1, the V gene TRBV27, with D uncertain. V was cut by 4 bases and J by 3 bases, with 12 bases left in between. CDR1 is MNHEY, CDR2 SMNVEV, per germline (reference sequence). This CDR3 is 14 amino acids long. CDR3 region: CASSSAGGYTEAFF. The CDR3 DNA reads TGTGCCAGCAGTTCAGCGGGAGGGTACACTGAAGCTTTCTTT.

The chain has TRBV16 and TRBJ1-2; D uncertain. Per the germline V gene, CDR1 is KGHSY and CDR2 is FQNENV. V lost 1 base and J lost 8, with 17 bases in between. This CDR3 is built from 15 residues. The CDR3 is CASSQFQEEREGYTF. In DNA, the CDR3 is TGTGCCAGCAGCCAATTTCAAGAGGAGAGGGAAGGCTACACCTTC.

V and J are TRBV2 and TRBJ2-5; 8 positions agree with TRBD1. V shed 4 bases and J 7 bases; nucleotides not matched to a gene: 11. The germline CDR1 and CDR2 sequences are SNHLY and FYNNEI. This CDR3 comprises 15 residues. The CDR3 loop reads CASSGQGAERGTQYF. The CDR3 coding sequence is TGTGCCAGCAGTGGCCAGGGGGCGGAACGAGGGACCCAGTACTTC.

In this sample, this clone turned up a few times. The J gene is TRBJ1-5, the V gene TRBV29-1; TRBD1 matches at 7 bases. Germline CDR1 reads SQVTM; CDR2 reads ANQGSEA. The V gene end was trimmed by 6 bases and the J gene end by 3 bases; junction bases not matched to a gene: 2. The CDR3 sequence is 12 residues long. CDR3 coding DNA: TGCAGCGTGGGACAGTTCAATCAGCCCCAGCATTTT. Translating it yields CSVGQFNQPQHF.

The V and J genes are TRBV7-6 and TRBJ1-3; 7 bases line up with TRBD1. The V and J ends lost 5 bases and 2 bases, in that order; junction bases with no gene match: 18. Germline CDR1 is SGHVS and CDR2 is FNYEAQ. The length of the CDR3 is 19 residues. The CDR3 here is CASSPWGDSGEMAGNTIYF. The CDR3 DNA reads TGTGCCAGCAGCCCCTGGGGGGACAGTGGCGAGATGGCTGGAAACACCATATATTTT.

The gene calls are TRBV6-6 and TRBJ1-4, with a possible D match to TRBD1 (5 bases). The ends were cut back, 2 bases at V and 3 bases at J, with 13 bases in the middle. Germline CDR1 MNHNY, CDR2 SVGAGI (reference sequence). The CDR3 loop spans 16 amino acids. CDR3 nucleotides: TGTGCCAGCAGTTACGAGCAGGGAGGGCCTAATGAAAAACTGTTTTTT. It translates to CASSYEQGGPNEKLFF.